These 28 T cell receptor beta chains were all obtained from the same sample, sequenced in a study of beta chain features in type 1 diabetes. cDNA synthesis used the whole RNA isolate, giving expressed TCRB sequences. Assay: immunoSEQ multiplex PCR; the TCRdb copy retains only in-frame clones and omits some. The table records hundreds of thousands of clones, around 16% of them present only once. Sample: naive CD4+ T cells from blood. These receptors all come from a man between 18 and 29 years old in good health.

The sample holds a few counts of this clone. This chain uses TRBV5-5 with TRBJ2-1; D unresolved. Germline CDR1 is SGHKS and CDR2 is YYEKEE (reference sequence). Trimming took 0 bases from V and 2 from J, leaving 9 bases between them. CDR3 length: 15 amino acids. CDR3 region: CASSLGSSTYNEQFF. For the CDR3, the DNA is TGTGCCAGCAGCTTGGGGAGTTCTACCTACAATGAGCAGTTCTTC.

The chain employs TRBV4-1 and TRBJ2-7, with 9 bases aligning to TRBD1. CDR3 length equals 16 residues. CDR1 MGHRA and CDR2 YSYEKL come from the germline V gene. The junction had 9 bases not matched to a gene; V was cut back by 4 bases and J by 2 bases. The CDR3 nucleotides read TGCGCCAGCAGCCCCCTACAGGGGGCTAAGACCTACGAGCAGTACTTC. It yields the protein CASSPLQGAKTYEQYF.

In DNA, the CDR3 is TGTGCCAGCAGTCCAGTCGGCGAGCAGTACTTC. Its translation: CASSPVGEQYF. This chain connects TRBV28 to TRBJ2-7; no reliable D call. The CDR3 is made up of 11 amino acids. Germline CDR1 and CDR2: MDHEN and SYDVKM. V lost 5 bases and J lost 6, with 8 bases in between.

The chain combines TRBV7-2 with TRBJ2-1; maybe TRBD2 (5 bases). The CDR3 totals 13 residues. Per germline, CDR1 SGHTA and CDR2 FQGNSA. Trimming removed 6 bases from V and 8 bases from J, with 14 bases in between. This chain's CDR3 is CASRSNGGDEQFF. CDR3 nucleotide sequence: TGTGCCAGCAGGTCTAATGGAGGCGATGAGCAGTTCTTC.

The sample holds a few counts of this clone. The chain is built from TRBV10-3 and TRBJ2-1; D may be TRBD1 (5 bases). V was trimmed by 5 bases and J by 9 bases, leaving 11 bases between them. CDR3 length: 12 residues. Germline V gives CDR1 ENHRY, CDR2 SYGVKD. In nucleotides, the CDR3 is TGTGCCATCAGTATAGGGGTGGGTGAGCAGTTCTTC. It is translated as CAISIGVGEQFF.

This sequence joins TRBV2 and TRBJ2-7; possibly TRBD1 for D (5 bases). The CDR3 consists of 13 residues. Per germline, CDR1 SNHLY and CDR2 FYNNEI. Trimming removed 4 bases at V and 3 bases at J, with 10 bases between. The CDR3 loop is CASSGFRGYEQYF. The DNA for the CDR3 is TGTGCCAGCAGTGGGTTTAGGGGCTACGAGCAGTACTTC.

The chain has TRBV7-2 and TRBJ2-7, with 7 positions matching TRBD2. Germline V gene lookup returns CDR1 SGHTA and CDR2 FQGNSA. The CDR3 extends over 15 amino acids. V lost 5 bases to trimming and J lost 6 bases; unmatched junction nucleotides: 13. The CDR3 DNA sequence: TGTGCCAGCAGCCAACCCCAGGGCGGGAGTGGCGAGCAGTACTTC. It specifies CASSQPQGGSGEQYF.

This clone was counted between two and nine times. The J gene is TRBJ2-7, the V gene TRBV10-3; 9 bases agree with TRBD2. This CDR3 is built from 13 residues. Trimming took 8 bases from V and 2 from J; bases not matched to a gene: 4. Per germline, CDR1 ENHRY and CDR2 SYGVKD. CDR3 amino acids: CAIGAGGPYEQYF. The CDR3 nucleotides read TGTGCCATCGGGGCGGGAGGGCCCTACGAGCAGTACTTC.

This clone was seen only a few times. The V gene is TRBV18, the J gene TRBJ1-6, with unresolved D. The CDR3 loop spans 17 amino acids. Germline V lookup: CDR1 KGHSH, CDR2 LQKENI. Trimming cost V 6 bases and J 8 bases, with 23 bases left between them. CDR3 nucleotides: TGTGCCAGCTCCCTCTGGACCGAACTTACTACCGATTCACCCCTCCACTTT. Translating it yields CASSLWTELTTDSPLHF.

The table lists this clone with a few counts. This chain joins TRBV9 and TRBJ2-3; D gene uncertain. The V end was cut by 0 bases, the J end by 4 bases, with 6 bases between. Germline assignment: CDR1 SGDLS and CDR2 YYNGEE. The CDR3 runs 13 residues. The CDR3 coding sequence is TGTGCCAGCAGCGTAGGTTTCCCAGATACGCAGTATTTT. Its translation is CASSVGFPDTQYF.

This clone appeared a few times. The CDR3 sequence: CASSEPPRQPFYTVYGYTF. The CDR3 DNA sequence: TGTGCCAGCAGCGAGCCGCCTAGACAGCCTTTTTACACCGTCTATGGCTACACCTTC. The rearrangement links TRBV7-9 to TRBJ1-2; a possible D gene is TRBD1 (5 bases). The CDR3 extends over 19 amino acids. V gave up 5 bases and J gave up 4 bases, with 29 bases separating them. Per germline, CDR1 SEHNR and CDR2 FQNEAQ (reference sequence).

The rearrangement links TRBV28 to TRBJ1-1; D might be TRBD1 (5 bases). The V end was cut by 5 bases, the J end by 1 base, with 14 bases between. The CDR3 is 15 amino acids. Germline-derived CDR1 and CDR2 are MDHEN and SYDVKM. The CDR3, as DNA: TGTGCCAGCAGTCCAGGGAGGGTGGGGAACACTGAAGCTTTCTTT. Translating it yields CASSPGRVGNTEAFF. Using reference TRBV28 and TRBJ1-1 for the parts outside the CDR3, the full variable domain is DVKVTQSSRYLVKRTGEKVFLECVQDMDHENMFWYRQDPGLGLRLIYFSYDVKMKEKGDIPEGYSVSREKKERFSLILESASTNQTSMYLCASSPGRVGNTEAFFGQGTRLTVV.

V and J are TRBV7-9 and TRBJ2-3; D perhaps matches TRBD1 (5 bases). The V end lost 8 bases, the J end lost 2 bases, and 20 bases lay between the germline ends. CDR1 SEHNR and CDR2 FQNEAQ come from the germline V gene (reference sequence). The length of the CDR3 is 16 residues. CDR3 amino acids: CASSHRRQSDTDTQYF. The CDR3, as DNA: TGTGCCAGCTCCCACCGCCGACAGTCAGACACAGATACGCAGTATTTT.

In its sample, this clone was seen a few times. This chain uses TRBV2 with TRBJ2-7, with 7 bases lining up with TRBD1. This CDR3 is 13 amino acids long. Germline V CDR1 and CDR2: SNHLY, FYNNEI. The V gene end was trimmed by 4 bases and the J gene end by 5 bases; junction bases not matched to a gene: 5. The CDR3 spells CASSAGTDHEQYF. In DNA, the CDR3 is TGTGCCAGCAGTGCAGGGACAGATCACGAGCAGTACTTC. Looking up the rest from reference TRBV2 and TRBJ2-7 gives the full variable domain: EPEVTQTPSHQVTQMGQEVILRCVPISNHLYFYWYRQILGQKVEFLVSFYNNEISEKSEIFDDQFSVERPDGSNFTLKIRSTKLEDSAMYFCASSAGTDHEQYFGPGTRLTVT.

The V and J genes are TRBV29-1 and TRBJ2-3, with 7 bases aligning to TRBD2. Germline values: CDR1 SQVTM, CDR2 ANQGSEA. This CDR3 contains 14 residues. J gave up 3 bases and V 3 bases, and 6 bases lay outside the gene matches. The CDR3 here is CSVERGRKTDTQYF. DNA of the CDR3: TGCAGCGTTGAGCGGGGGAGAAAGACAGATACGCAGTATTTT.

The CDR3 sequence is CASSFASGYTGELFF. As DNA, the CDR3 is TGTGCCAGCAGCTTCGCTAGCGGTTACACCGGGGAGCTGTTTTTT. The chain recombines TRBV13 with TRBJ2-2; 7 bases are shared with TRBD2. With 3 bases clipped from V and 3 bases from J, the junction kept 4 bases outside the gene matches. The CDR3 totals 15 residues. Germline CDR1 PRHDT, CDR2 FYEKMQ (reference sequence).

This clone turned up a few times. V is TRBV28 and J is TRBJ1-5; 9 bases are a match to TRBD1. This CDR3 has 13 amino acids. The V gene end was trimmed by 7 bases and the J gene end by 7 bases; junction bases not matched to a gene: 5. Germline CDR1 reads MDHEN; CDR2 reads SYDVKM. CDR3 region: CASTTGGRQPQHF. In nucleotides, the CDR3 is TGTGCCAGCACTACAGGGGGCCGGCAGCCCCAGCATTTT.

This clone was seen only a few times. The chain carries TRBV30 and TRBJ2-1; D uncertain. CDR1 is GTSNPN and CDR2 is SVGIG in the germline V gene (reference sequence). There are 13 residues in the CDR3. Trimming cost V 0 bases and J 2 bases, with 5 bases left between them. The CDR3 reads CAWSVNTYNEQFF. Here the CDR3 DNA reads TGTGCCTGGAGTGTAAACACCTACAATGAGCAGTTCTTC.

V is TRBV28 and J is TRBJ2-4; tentatively, D is TRBD1 (5 bases). This CDR3 contains 14 residues. Germline values: CDR1 MDHEN, CDR2 SYDVKM. V was trimmed by 3 bases and J by 3 bases, leaving 9 bases between them. CDR3 nucleotide sequence: TGTGCCAGCAGTTTGACAGTGGGCAAAAACATTCAGTACTTC. This codes for CASSLTVGKNIQYF.

This clone was observed a few times. The chain has TRBV28 and TRBJ1-3, with 7 bases aligning to TRBD1. Trimming took 4 bases from V and 0 from J; bases not matched to a gene: 3. Germline V gives CDR1 MDHEN, CDR2 SYDVKM. The CDR3 loop spans 15 amino acids. The CDR3 DNA follows: TGTGCCAGCAGTTCAGGACAGGTCTCTGGAAACACCATATATTTT. Translation: CASSSGQVSGNTIYF.

Only a few counts were recorded for this clone. The V and J genes are TRBV4-3 and TRBJ2-1; D is undetermined. V was shortened by 2 bases and J by 7 bases, with 6 bases between the two germline ends. Germline assignment: CDR1 LGHNA and CDR2 YSLEER. This CDR3 is 12 amino acids long. The CDR3 DNA reads TGCGCCAGCAGCCAACTAGTAAATGAGCAGTTCTTC. This gives the protein CASSQLVNEQFF.

The rearrangement joins TRBV18 to TRBJ1-2; D is uncertain. The germline V and J ends were trimmed by 2 bases and 7 bases, with 17 bases remaining between them. Looked up from germline, CDR1 is KGHSH and CDR2 is LQKENI. The length of the CDR3 is 15 residues. The CDR3 DNA reads TGTGCCAGCTCACCATCGGGGTCTCCGAGGCCTGGCTACACCTTC. Protein sequence: CASSPSGSPRPGYTF.

DNA for the CDR3: TGTGCCAGCAGCCAAGGAACTGGCACCCCCCCCGGGGAGCTGTTTTTT. It codes for CASSQGTGTPPGELFF. The chain uses TRBV4-2 and TRBJ2-2; D not certain. The germline CDR1 and CDR2 sequences are LGHNA and YNFKEQ. Trimming removed 1 base at V and 6 bases at J, with 15 bases between. CDR3 length equals 16 residues.

This clone showed up just a few times. This sequence joins TRBV7-2 and TRBJ1-2; D is uncertain. V dropped 2 bases and J dropped 8 bases, with 12 bases sitting between them. CDR1 and CDR2 (germline): SGHTA, FQGNSA. The length of the CDR3 is 13 residues. CDR3: CASSLRGSDGYTF. CDR3 bases: TGTGCCAGCAGCTTACGGGGAAGTGACGGCTACACCTTC.

For this clone: The identical CDR3 is also encoded by other nucleotide sequences in the sample. The J gene is TRBJ2-5, the V gene TRBV5-6; 14 nucleotides line up with TRBD2. The CDR3 contains 16 residues. Trimming at V came to 5 bases and at J to 2 bases, leaving 5 bases not matched to a gene. Germline CDR1 SGHDT, CDR2 YYEEEE. In DNA, the CDR3 is TGTGCCAGCAGTCCTGGACTAGCGGGAGGTCAAGAGACCCAGTACTTC. This codes for CASSPGLAGGQETQYF.

This clone occurred once. The chain joins TRBV14 to TRBJ2-3; D is ambiguous. The CDR3 length is 16 residues. CDR1 SGHDN and CDR2 FVKESK come from the germline V gene. The V gene lost 3 bases and the J gene lost 1 base, with 14 bases spanning the gap. The CDR3 reads CASSQYKTSGTDTQYF. The CDR3 DNA sequence: TGTGCCAGCAGCCAGTACAAGACGAGCGGCACAGATACGCAGTATTTT.

V is TRBV5-4 and J is TRBJ1-4, with D possibly matching TRBD1 (5 bases). V was clipped by 0 bases and J by 7 bases, with 13 bases between them. The CDR3 covers 15 residues. Germline values: CDR1 SGHNT, CDR2 YYREEE (reference sequence). The CDR3 protein is CASSLAGAVGEKLFF. For the CDR3, the DNA is TGTGCCAGCAGCTTGGCTGGGGCGGTTGGTGAAAAACTGTTTTTT.

This clone has a handful of counts. This sequence joins TRBV27 and TRBJ2-7; D gene uncertain. The V and J ends lost 4 bases and 6 bases respectively, with 19 bases between them. This CDR3 region has 15 residues. Germline V gene lookup returns CDR1 MNHEY and CDR2 SMNVEV (reference sequence). CDR3 amino acids: CASSSPGRGISEQYF. CDR3 sequence (DNA): TGTGCCAGCAGTTCCCCCGGACGAGGAATAAGCGAGCAGTACTTC.